Presented here are 2 T cell receptor beta chains from one specimen sequenced in a study of blood T cell repertoires in COVID-19. Assay used: immunoSEQ multiplex PCR; TCRdb lists only in-frame clones, some missing. The data show about 68,000 clones, around 87% seen once. Material: peripheral blood. The receptors originated from a man in his fifties or sixties with active COVID-19.

V gene TRBV21-1 combines with J gene TRBJ2-7; the D call in the table, TRBD2, was not verified against the DNA. TRBV21-1 is tagged as a pseudogene. This CDR3 contains 13 residues. This CDR3 reads CASGRGREDEQYF. DNA for the CDR3: TGTGCCAGCGGGCGAGGAAGGGAGGACGAGCAGTACTTC.

V gene TRBV7-2 combines with J gene TRBJ2-1, with TRBD1 identical over 8 bases. Germline values: CDR1 SGHTA, CDR2 FQGNSA. With V trimmed by 3 bases and J by 2 bases, 3 bases remained unmatched. This CDR3 contains 15 residues. The CDR3 loop reads CASSLNRGTYNEQFF. The DNA for the CDR3 is TGTGCCAGCAGCTTGAACAGGGGGACCTACAATGAGCAGTTCTTC.